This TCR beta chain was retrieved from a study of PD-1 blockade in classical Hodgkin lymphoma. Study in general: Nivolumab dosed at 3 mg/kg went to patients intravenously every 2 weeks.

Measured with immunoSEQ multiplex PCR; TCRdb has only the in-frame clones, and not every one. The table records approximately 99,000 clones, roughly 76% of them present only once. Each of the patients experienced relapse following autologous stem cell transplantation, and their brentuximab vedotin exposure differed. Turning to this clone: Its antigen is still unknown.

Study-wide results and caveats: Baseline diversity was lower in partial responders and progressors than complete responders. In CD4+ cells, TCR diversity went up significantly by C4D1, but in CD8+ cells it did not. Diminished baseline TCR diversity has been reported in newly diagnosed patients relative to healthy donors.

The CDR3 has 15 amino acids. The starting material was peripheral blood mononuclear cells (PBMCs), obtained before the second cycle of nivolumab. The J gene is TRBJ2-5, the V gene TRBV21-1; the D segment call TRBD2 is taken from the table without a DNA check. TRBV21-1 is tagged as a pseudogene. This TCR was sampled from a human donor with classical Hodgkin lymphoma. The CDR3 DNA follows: TGTGCCAGCAGCAAAGGGGGGGGAGAGGCAGAGACCCAGTACTTC. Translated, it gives CASSKGGGEAETQYF.